The following is a T cell receptor beta chain sequence with its context. The data were obtained in a study of blood T cell repertoires in COVID-19. Study-level background: COVID-19 samples from acute and convalescent phases originated in the United States, Italy and Spain. Nucleic acid was either cDNA or gDNA, and it came from T cells, B-cell-depleted T cells, or PBMCs.

Using immunoSEQ multiplex PCR, the repertoire was profiled, and TCRdb retains in-frame clones only, with some absent. The table records roughly 150,000 clones, about 80% of them present only once. The CDR3 loop spans 15 amino acids. Germline values: CDR1 SGHTA, CDR2 FQGTGA. V shed 5 bases, J shed 7 bases, and the junction held 10 bases outside the gene matches. Sequencing was done on a sample of peripheral blood. The origin of this receptor is a woman of 80 years or more with acute or convalescent COVID-19. This chain joins TRBV7-3 and TRBJ2-1, with 8 bases lining up with TRBD2. In nucleotides, the CDR3 is TGTGCCAGCAGCGTTAACGGGGGGGCCATGAATGAGCAGTTCTTC. Protein product: CASSVNGGAMNEQFF.